This T cell receptor beta chain derives from a study of T cell responses to AZD1222 COVID-19 vaccine. V dropped 4 bases and J dropped 3 bases, with 10 bases sitting between them. CDR3 length: 14 residues. The germline V gene has CDR1 SGHDT and CDR2 YYEEEE. Assay: immunoSEQ multiplex PCR; the TCRdb copy retains only in-frame clones and omits some. Of around 180,000 clones in the sample, around 89% are singletons; the top ten hold around 26%. Material: peripheral blood, obtained 28 days after the second AZD1222 dose. The clonotype was recovered from an adult who received the AZD1222 COVID-19 vaccine. The V call is TRBV5-6, the J call TRBJ2-2; D gene ambiguous. The CDR3 region has the DNA TGTGCCAGCAGCGCCGGTCTTTACACCGGGGAGCTGTTTTTT. This codes for CASSAGLYTGELFF. Complete variable domain (other parts from reference TRBV5-6 and TRBJ2-2): DAGVTQSPTHLIKTRGQQVTLRCSPKSGHDTVSWYQQALGQGPQFIFQYYEEEERQRGNFPDRFSGHQFPNYSSELNVNALLLGDSALYLCASSAGLYTGELFFGEGSRLTVL.